This record concerns one TCR beta chain sequence. The sample is drawn from a study of tumor-infiltrating lymphocytes in oesophageal squamous cell carcinoma. In TCRdb, the PCR reads were re-called with MiXCR into one record per CDR3 protein. The sample yields 9,000 or so distinct CDR3 sequences, around 64% seen once. The CDR3 loop spans 14 amino acids. Per the germline V gene, CDR1 is SNHLY and CDR2 is FYNNEI. This clonotype was sampled from a female donor with esophageal squamous cell carcinoma. The sample was esophageal tumor tissue. The rearrangement joins TRBV2 to TRBJ2-1; 9 positions match TRBD2. The DNA end lines up better with TRBJ2-7; the J call may be wrong. The CDR3 DNA sequence: TGTGCCAGCAGTGGGTCGGCGGGGGGGTACGAGCAGTACTTC. Translated: CASSGSAGGYEQYF.